A selection of T cell receptor beta chains follows, all from one sample in a study of T-cell reconstitution after alpha-beta-depleted transplantation in children. From the PCR reads, TCRdb called clonotypes with MiXCR, one entry per CDR3 protein. The sample records about 360,000 distinct CDR3 sequences, about an eighth being singletons. Sequencing used PBMCs, obtained from the stem cell graft. These receptors were taken from a human donor who donated a stem cell graft to a child with Fanconi anemia. The CDR3 runs from the conserved cysteine through the conserved F or W. The order of the fields is clone size, CDR3 length, D gene, V gene, J gene, CDR3 DNA, CDR3 protein. A D gene is named only where the DNA matches it firmly. Expanded clones are given a class, and other clones once, few, many or no size at all.

abundance: many
len: 12
d_gene: NA
v_gene: TRBV12-3/TRBV12-4
j_gene: TRBJ1-5
CDR3nt: TGTGCCAGCAGCCCACCGGGTGCGCCCCAGCATTTT
CDR3aa: CASSPPGAPQHF

abundance: many
len: 13
d_gene: NA
v_gene: TRBV4-3
j_gene: TRBJ1-1
CDR3nt: TGCGCCAGCAGCCAAGCGGGGAGCACTGAAGCTTTCTTT
CDR3aa: CASSQAGSTEAFF

abundance: NA
len: 14
d_gene: TRBD2
v_gene: TRBV5-1
j_gene: TRBJ2-1
CDR3nt: TGCGCCAGCAGCTTGGACGGGACTACCTATGAGCAGTTCTTC
CDR3aa: CASSLDGTTYEQFF

abundance: NA
len: 16
d_gene: NA
v_gene: TRBV7-8
j_gene: TRBJ2-3
CDR3nt: TGTGCCAGCAGCCCCCAGGGAATCGATTTCACAGATACGCAGTATTTT
CDR3aa: CASSPQGIDFTDTQYF

abundance: NA
len: 17
d_gene: NA
v_gene: TRBV27
j_gene: TRBJ1-1
CDR3nt: TGTGCCAGCAGACCTCTACCGGGACATGGGGCTGGTACTGAAGCTTTCTTT
CDR3aa: CASRPLPGHGAGTEAFF

abundance: many
len: 14
d_gene: NA
v_gene: TRBV12-3/TRBV12-4
j_gene: TRBJ1-6
CDR3nt: TGTGCCAGCAGCGTCCCGGGACCTAATTCACCCCTCCACTTT
CDR3aa: CASSVPGPNSPLHF

abundance: few
len: 13
d_gene: NA
v_gene: TRBV12-3/TRBV12-4
j_gene: TRBJ2-5
CDR3nt: TGTGCCAGCACCCCTTTGGGCAAAGAGACCCAGTACTTC
CDR3aa: CASTPLGKETQYF

abundance: many
len: 13
d_gene: NA
v_gene: TRBV12-3/TRBV12-4
j_gene: TRBJ1-1
CDR3nt: TGTGCCAGCAGTACCACAGGGCCCGCCGAAGCTTTCTTT
CDR3aa: CASSTTGPAEAFF

abundance: many
len: 17
d_gene: TRBD1
v_gene: TRBV9
j_gene: TRBJ1-4
CDR3nt: TGTGCCAGCAGCCCGGGGACAGGAGATGTTGCTAATGAAAAACTGTTTTTT
CDR3aa: CASSPGTGDVANEKLFF

abundance: many
len: 14
d_gene: NA
v_gene: TRBV20-1
j_gene: TRBJ1-1
CDR3nt: TGCAGTGCTAGAGTCCCAAGCATGAACACTGAAGCTTTCTTT
CDR3aa: CSARVPSMNTEAFF

abundance: few
len: 16
d_gene: TRBD2
v_gene: TRBV12-3/TRBV12-4
j_gene: TRBJ2-1
CDR3nt: TGTGCCAGCAGTACCTCCGGGGGGGTTGGAGACAATGAGCAGTTCTTC
CDR3aa: CASSTSGGVGDNEQFF

abundance: NA
len: 16
d_gene: NA
v_gene: TRBV27
j_gene: TRBJ2-3
CDR3nt: TGTGCCAGCGCACTGGAGGTAACAGGGAGCACAGATACGCAGTATTTT
CDR3aa: CASALEVTGSTDTQYF

abundance: few
len: 16
d_gene: NA
v_gene: TRBV7-2
j_gene: TRBJ2-6
CDR3nt: TGTGCCAGCAGCTTAGTGGTCGACTCTGGGGCCAACGTCCTGACTTTC
CDR3aa: CASSLVVDSGANVLTF

abundance: NA
len: 13
d_gene: NA
v_gene: TRBV5-1
j_gene: TRBJ1-1
CDR3nt: TGCGCCAGCAGAACTGAGTTAGCGACTGAAGCTTTCTTT
CDR3aa: CASRTELATEAFF

abundance: NA
len: 14
d_gene: NA
v_gene: TRBV20-1
j_gene: TRBJ1-1
CDR3nt: TGCAGTGCTAGAGACAGGGTCGTGGGCACTGAAGCTTTCTTT
CDR3aa: CSARDRVVGTEAFF

abundance: many
len: 11
d_gene: NA
v_gene: TRBV7-2
j_gene: TRBJ2-7
CDR3nt: TGTGCCAGCGCTGAAACCTACGAGCAGTACTTC
CDR3aa: CASAETYEQYF

abundance: NA
len: 13
d_gene: NA
v_gene: TRBV3-1
j_gene: TRBJ1-1
CDR3nt: TGTGCCACCTTCGGACTGGGAGGGACTGAAGCTTTCTTT
CDR3aa: CATFGLGGTEAFF

abundance: few
len: 16
d_gene: TRBD1
v_gene: TRBV12-3/TRBV12-4
j_gene: TRBJ1-5
CDR3nt: TGTGCCAGCAGCCTATGGGGGGACAGGGACAATCAGCCCCAGCATTTT
CDR3aa: CASSLWGDRDNQPQHF

abundance: few
len: 13
d_gene: NA
v_gene: TRBV5-8
j_gene: TRBJ2-7
CDR3nt: TGTGCCAGCAGCTTCCTAAGGGACTACGAGCAGTACTTC
CDR3aa: CASSFLRDYEQYF

abundance: many
len: 14
d_gene: NA
v_gene: TRBV15
j_gene: TRBJ2-1
CDR3nt: TGTGCCACCAGCAGAGAAAGGCGGTCCCATGTGCAGTTCTTC
CDR3aa: CATSRERRSHVQFF

abundance: few
len: 15
d_gene: TRBD1
v_gene: TRBV7-2
j_gene: TRBJ1-1
CDR3nt: TGTGCCAGCAGCTTACAGGGGGCGAGGAACACTGAAGCTTTCTTT
CDR3aa: CASSLQGARNTEAFF

abundance: few
len: 14
d_gene: TRBD1
v_gene: TRBV20-1
j_gene: TRBJ1-1
CDR3nt: TGCAGTGCTCGGGACAGTCAAGGGAGAACTGAAGCTTTCTTT
CDR3aa: CSARDSQGRTEAFF

abundance: NA
len: 15
d_gene: NA
v_gene: TRBV5-1
j_gene: TRBJ2-2
CDR3nt: TGCGCCAGCAGCTTAAACAGGGCGGACACCGGGGAGCTGTTTTTT
CDR3aa: CASSLNRADTGELFF

abundance: many
len: 15
d_gene: TRBD1
v_gene: TRBV11-2
j_gene: TRBJ1-2
CDR3nt: TGTGCCAGCAGCCCGCCGACAGGGATGAGCTATGGCTACACCTTC
CDR3aa: CASSPPTGMSYGYTF

abundance: few
len: 12
d_gene: NA
v_gene: TRBV13
j_gene: TRBJ2-1
CDR3nt: TGTGCCAGCAGCGGGCCTATAAATGAGCAGTTCTTC
CDR3aa: CASSGPINEQFF

abundance: NA
len: 15
d_gene: NA
v_gene: TRBV5-5
j_gene: TRBJ1-4
CDR3nt: TGTGCCAGCAGCGGAAGAGCAGGGTTGAATGAAAAACTGTTTTTT
CDR3aa: CASSGRAGLNEKLFF

abundance: NA
len: 15
d_gene: NA
v_gene: TRBV6-2/TRBV6-3
j_gene: TRBJ1-1
CDR3nt: TGTGCCAGCAGTACTCCCCGACAAGTGAACACTGAAGCTTTCTTT
CDR3aa: CASSTPRQVNTEAFF

abundance: many
len: 13
d_gene: NA
v_gene: TRBV24-1
j_gene: TRBJ2-2
CDR3nt: TGTGCCACCAGTGATTACGGTACCGGGGAGCTGTTTTTT
CDR3aa: CATSDYGTGELFF

abundance: NA
len: 16
d_gene: TRBD1
v_gene: TRBV29-1
j_gene: TRBJ2-5
CDR3nt: TGCAGCGTTGATGGGGTCGCGACAGGGACCCCAGAGACCCAGTACTTC
CDR3aa: CSVDGVATGTPETQYF